The present TCR beta chain was sequenced within a study of shared clonotypes between healthy human individuals. The study, taken as a whole, reports: A handful of donors showed sharing of 4.5% to 5% of naive CD4 clonotypes.

On this clone itself: Its antigen is unidentified.

Libraries were prepared by immunoSEQ multiplex PCR; TCRdb keeps only in-frame clonotypes and omits some of them. Counted here are more than 2,000,000 clones, more than 85% occurring once; the ten biggest clones make up about 0.39%. V shed 6 bases, J shed 2 bases, and the junction held 7 bases outside the gene matches. The CDR3 has 16 residues. Germline CDR1 and CDR2: LNHDA and SQIVND (reference sequence). This chain connects TRBV19 to TRBJ2-1, with 10 bases lining up with TRBD2. Sequenced material: naive CD4+ T cells from PBMCs. Subset indicated: CD45RA+ positively selected. The receptor comes from a man in his late teens or twenties in good health. Some clones in this sample may be carry-over from other donors' samples. CDR3 protein: CASSARSGRAYNEQFF. For the CDR3, the DNA is TGTGCCAGTAGCGCTAGAAGCGGGAGGGCCTACAATGAGCAGTTCTTC.